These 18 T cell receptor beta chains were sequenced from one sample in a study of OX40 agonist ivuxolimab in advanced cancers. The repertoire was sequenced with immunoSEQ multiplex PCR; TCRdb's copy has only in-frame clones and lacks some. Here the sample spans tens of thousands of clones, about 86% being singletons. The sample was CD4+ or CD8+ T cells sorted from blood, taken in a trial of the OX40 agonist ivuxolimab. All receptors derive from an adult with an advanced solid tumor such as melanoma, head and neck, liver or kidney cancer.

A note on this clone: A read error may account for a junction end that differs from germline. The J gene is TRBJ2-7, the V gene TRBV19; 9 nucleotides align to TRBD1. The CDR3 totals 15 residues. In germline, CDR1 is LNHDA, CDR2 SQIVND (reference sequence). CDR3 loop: CASSINPGQGPPLDF. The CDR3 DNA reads TGTGCCAGTAGTATTAATCCGGGACAGGGCCCCCCGCTGGACTTC.

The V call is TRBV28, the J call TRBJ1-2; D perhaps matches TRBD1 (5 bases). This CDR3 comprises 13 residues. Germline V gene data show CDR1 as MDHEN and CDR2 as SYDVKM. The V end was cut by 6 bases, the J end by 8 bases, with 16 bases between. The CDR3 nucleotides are TGTGCCAGCAGAGACCGGGACCTCAAAGGCTACACCTTC. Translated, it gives CASRDRDLKGYTF.

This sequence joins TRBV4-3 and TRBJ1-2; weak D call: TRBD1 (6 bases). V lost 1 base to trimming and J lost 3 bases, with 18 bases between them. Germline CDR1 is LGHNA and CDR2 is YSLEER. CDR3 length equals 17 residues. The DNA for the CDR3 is TGCGCCAGCAGCCAAGGAGGGGGGGGTTGGAAGGACTATGGCTACACCTTC. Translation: CASSQGGGGWKDYGYTF.

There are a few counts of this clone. CDR3 protein: CASSRDSNYGYTF. The CDR3 DNA sequence: TGTGCCAGCTCACGGGACAGTAACTATGGCTACACCTTC. The chain couples TRBV18 to TRBJ1-2; 7 bases are a match to TRBD1. V lost 4 bases to trimming and J lost 1 base; unmatched junction nucleotides: 0. Per the germline V gene, CDR1 is KGHSH and CDR2 is LQKENI. The CDR3 is made up of 13 amino acids.

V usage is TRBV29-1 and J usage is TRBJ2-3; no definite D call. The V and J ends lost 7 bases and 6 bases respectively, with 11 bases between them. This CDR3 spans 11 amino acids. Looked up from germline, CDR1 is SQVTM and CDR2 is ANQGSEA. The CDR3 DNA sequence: TGCAGCGCCCCCAAGGGTGATACGCAGTATTTT. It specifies CSAPKGDTQYF.

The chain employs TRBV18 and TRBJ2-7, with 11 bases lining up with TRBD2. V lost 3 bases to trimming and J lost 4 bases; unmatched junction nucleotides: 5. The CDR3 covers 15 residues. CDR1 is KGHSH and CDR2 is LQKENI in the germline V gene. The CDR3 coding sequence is TGTGCCAGCTCACCTGCCGGGACTAGCGGTTACGAGCAGTACTTC. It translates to CASSPAGTSGYEQYF.

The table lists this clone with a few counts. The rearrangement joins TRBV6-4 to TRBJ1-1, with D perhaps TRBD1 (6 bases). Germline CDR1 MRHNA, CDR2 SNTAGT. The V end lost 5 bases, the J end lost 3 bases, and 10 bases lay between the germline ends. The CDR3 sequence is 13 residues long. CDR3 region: CASSLDSDTEAFF. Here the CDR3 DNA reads TGTGCCAGCAGTCTGGACAGTGACACTGAAGCTTTCTTT.

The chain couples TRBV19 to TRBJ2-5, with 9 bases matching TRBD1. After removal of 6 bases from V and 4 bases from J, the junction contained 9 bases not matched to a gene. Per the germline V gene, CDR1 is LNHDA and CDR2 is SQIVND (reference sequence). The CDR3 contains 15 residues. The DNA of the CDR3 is TGTGCCAGTAGATATACAGGGGGCGCGGGAGAGACCCAGTACTTC. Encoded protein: CASRYTGGAGETQYF.

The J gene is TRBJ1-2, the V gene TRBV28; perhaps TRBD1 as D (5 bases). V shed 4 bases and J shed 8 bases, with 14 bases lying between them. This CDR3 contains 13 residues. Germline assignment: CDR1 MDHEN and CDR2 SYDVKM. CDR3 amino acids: CASSSHGGWGYTF. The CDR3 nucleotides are TGTGCCAGCAGTTCCCATGGGGGTTGGGGCTACACCTTC.

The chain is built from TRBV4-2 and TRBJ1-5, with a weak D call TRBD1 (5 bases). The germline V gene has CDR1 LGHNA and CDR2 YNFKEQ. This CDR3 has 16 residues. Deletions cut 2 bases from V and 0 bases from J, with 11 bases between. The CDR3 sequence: CASSQRLGDSNQPQHF. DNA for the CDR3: TGTGCCAGCAGCCAAAGATTGGGGGATAGCAATCAGCCCCAGCATTTT.

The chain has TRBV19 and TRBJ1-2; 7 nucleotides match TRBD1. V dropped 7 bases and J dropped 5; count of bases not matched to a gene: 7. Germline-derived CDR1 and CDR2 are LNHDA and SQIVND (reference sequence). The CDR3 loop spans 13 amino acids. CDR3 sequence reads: CASTPGQSYGYTF. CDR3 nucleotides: TGTGCCAGTACTCCGGGACAGTCATATGGCTACACCTTC.

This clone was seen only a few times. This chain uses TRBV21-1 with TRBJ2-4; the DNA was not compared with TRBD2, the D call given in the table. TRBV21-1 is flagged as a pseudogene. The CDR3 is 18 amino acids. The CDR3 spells CASSCDRVSTLAKNIQYF. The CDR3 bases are TGTGCCAGCAGCTGCGACCGGGTCTCAACATTAGCCAAAAACATTCAGTACTTC.

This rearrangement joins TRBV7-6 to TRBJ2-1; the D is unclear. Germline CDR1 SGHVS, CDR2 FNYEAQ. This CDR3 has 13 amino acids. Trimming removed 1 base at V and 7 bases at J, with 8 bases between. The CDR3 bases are TGTGCCAGCAGCTTAGAGGTAACTAATGAGCAGTTCTTC. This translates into CASSLEVTNEQFF.

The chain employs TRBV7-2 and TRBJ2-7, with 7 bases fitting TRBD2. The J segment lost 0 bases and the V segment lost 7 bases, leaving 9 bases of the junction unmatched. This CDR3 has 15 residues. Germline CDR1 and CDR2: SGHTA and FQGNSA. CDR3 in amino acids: CASTSNGGGSYEQYF. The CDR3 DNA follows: TGTGCCAGCACATCCAATGGGGGGGGCTCCTACGAGCAGTACTTC.

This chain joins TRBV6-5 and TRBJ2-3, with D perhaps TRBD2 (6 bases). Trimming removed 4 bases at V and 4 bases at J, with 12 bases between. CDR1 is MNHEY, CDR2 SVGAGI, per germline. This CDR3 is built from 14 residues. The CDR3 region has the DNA TGTGCCAGCAGTTGGGGGGACCGCGCAGATACGCAGTATTTT. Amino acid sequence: CASSWGDRADTQYF.

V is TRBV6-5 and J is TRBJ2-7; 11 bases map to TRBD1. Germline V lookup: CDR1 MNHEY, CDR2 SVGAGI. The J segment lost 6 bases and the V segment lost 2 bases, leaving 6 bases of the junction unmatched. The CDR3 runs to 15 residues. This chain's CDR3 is CASSYAPGTGGEQYF. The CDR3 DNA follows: TGTGCCAGCAGTTACGCGCCCGGGACAGGGGGCGAGCAGTACTTC.

The CDR3 is CASSVGVGTEAFF. CDR3 nucleotide sequence: TGTGCCAGCAGCGTAGGAGTGGGGACTGAAGCTTTCTTT. The chain couples TRBV9 to TRBJ1-1; no firm D call. The CDR3 spans 13 residues. Trimming cost V 0 bases and J 5 bases, with 8 bases left between them. Per the germline V gene, CDR1 is SGDLS and CDR2 is YYNGEE.

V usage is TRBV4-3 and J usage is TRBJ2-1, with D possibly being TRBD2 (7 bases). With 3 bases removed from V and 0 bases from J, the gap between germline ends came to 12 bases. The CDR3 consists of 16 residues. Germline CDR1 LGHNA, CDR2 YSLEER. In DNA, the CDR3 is TGCGCCAGCAGCCAGGCGGGGGCGAACTCCTACAATGAGCAGTTCTTC. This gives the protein CASSQAGANSYNEQFF.